What follows describes a single T cell receptor (beta chain). The data belong to a study of shared clonotypes between healthy human individuals. Measured with immunoSEQ multiplex PCR; TCRdb has only the in-frame clones, and not every one. The repertoire consists of 950,000 to 1,300,000 clones, with around 75% occurring once and the leading ten covering around 1.4%. Trimming pared 3 bases from V and 5 bases from J, leaving 14 bases between. From germline, CDR1 is SGHNT and CDR2 YYREEE (reference sequence). The CDR3 is made up of 14 amino acids. The V gene is TRBV5-4, the J gene TRBJ2-5; either TRBD1 or TRBD2 may fit D (5 bases each). This TCR came from a young man in good health. The source material was memory CD4+ T cells sorted from blood. Indicated subset: CD45RA-negative fraction. The CDR3 loop is CASSSSYWGETQYF. The CDR3 nucleotides are TGTGCCAGCAGCTCGTCATACTGGGGGGAGACCCAGTACTTC.